This record covers a single TCR beta chain. The antigen remains unidentified. This sample is part of a study of Ad26.COV2.S vaccination and SARS-CoV-2 variants. With 0 bases removed from V and 0 bases from J, the gap between germline ends came to 9 bases. The CDR3 has 15 amino acids. The germline V gene encodes CDR1 SGDLS and CDR2 YYNGEE. Notes on the study in general: Possible underestimation of total T cell responses by the TCR breadth and depth analyses was noted. Individuals receiving vaccine had higher spike-specific TCR breadth than placebo recipients did. Placebo and vaccine recipients had non-spike TCR breadth that was similar.

Repertoires were generated with immunoSEQ multiplex PCR, while TCRdb's copy carries only in-frame clones and drops some. Of about 350,000 clones detected, roughly 94% appear once; the ten largest clones hold 3% to 5%. The chain joins TRBV9 to TRBJ1-2; D gene uncertain. This specimen consisted of peripheral blood, obtained after recovery from COVID-19. The receptor was isolated from a human donor who had recovered from COVID-19. CDR3 sequence (DNA): TGTGCCAGCAGCGTAGTGCGAGTCTCTAACTATGGCTACACCTTC. Amino acid sequence: CASSVVRVSNYGYTF.